A selection of T cell receptor beta chains follows, all from one sample in a study of blood T cell repertoires in COVID-19. Here immunoSEQ multiplex PCR was the method, and the copy in TCRdb shows in-frame clones only, minus some. The sample holds about 190,000 clones, around nine tenths seen once. The sequencing input was peripheral blood. The receptors originated from a human donor in a cohort sampled during active COVID-19. CDR3s include the opening cysteine and the closing phenylalanine or tryptophan. Fields, in order: V gene, J gene, CDR3 length, clone size, D gene, CDR3 protein, CDR3 DNA. D genes are given only for firm matches. Clone sizes are given selectively: once, few, many, or a class where the clone is expanded.

>TRBV5-1|TRBJ2-2|15|-|-
CASSSGWSEPGELFF
TGCGCCAGCAGCTCCGGGTGGTCGGAGCCCGGGGAGCTGTTTTTT
>TRBV11-2|TRBJ2-1|18|-|TRBD2
CASSLFRLAGHAYNEQFF
TGTGCCAGCAGCTTATTTAGGTTAGCGGGGCATGCCTACAATGAGCAGTTCTTC
>TRBV18|TRBJ2-5|17|-|-
CASSPFFSAGQPETQYF
TGTGCCAGCTCACCATTCTTTTCGGCGGGACAGCCAGAGACCCAGTACTTC
>TRBV21-1|TRBJ1-1|14|-|-
CASNPQSRDTEAFF
TGTGCCAGCAACCCCCAGTCCCGTGACACTGAAGCTTTCTTT
>TRBV5-4|TRBJ2-5|14|-|TRBD1
CASSLGTGGETQYF
TGTGCCAGCAGCTTGGGGACAGGGGGGGAGACCCAGTACTTC
>TRBV2|TRBJ1-5|13|-|-
CASGGGGHQPQHF
TGTGCCAGCGGGGGGGGAGGCCATCAGCCCCAGCATTTT
>TRBV7-2|TRBJ1-2|13|-|TRBD1
CASSRQGSYGYTF
TGTGCCAGCAGCCGACAGGGATCCTATGGCTACACCTTC
>TRBV19|TRBJ2-7|15|once|-
CASSMNPSPTYEQYF
TGTGCCAGTAGTATGAACCCTAGCCCCACCTACGAGCAGTACTTC
>TRBV7-9|TRBJ1-1|15|-|-
CASSLAHGGNTEAFF
TGTGCCAGCAGCTTAGCGCACGGAGGGAACACTGAAGCTTTCTTT
>TRBV5-1|TRBJ2-3|15|-|TRBD2
CASSPGGRLSDTQYF
TGCGCCAGCAGCCCCGGCGGGAGATTGTCAGATACGCAGTATTTT
>TRBV5-1|TRBJ2-1|16|-|TRBD2
CASSGLGGNSYNEQFF
TGCGCCAGCAGTGGTCTCGGGGGGAACTCCTACAATGAGCAGTTCTTC
>TRBV6-2/TRBV6-3|TRBJ2-7|15|-|TRBD1
CASSSSGTGNYEQYF
TGTGCCAGCAGTTCGTCCGGGACAGGGAATTACGAGCAGTACTTC
>TRBV4-3|TRBJ2-5|16|-|-
CASSQDWASFQETQYF
TGCGCCAGCAGCCAAGATTGGGCCTCCTTCCAAGAGACCCAGTACTTC
>TRBV5-1|TRBJ2-7|16|-|-
CASSLGIRDTTYEQYF
TGCGCCAGCAGCTTGGGGATAAGGGACACCACCTACGAGCAGTACTTC